This TCR beta chain was captured in a study of patients and donors after allogeneic stem cell transplantation. This clonotype has more than one count but fewer than ten. The V gene lost 1 base and the J gene lost 2 bases, with 8 bases spanning the gap. Germline assignment: CDR1 SGHVS and CDR2 FQNEAQ. This CDR3 is 14 amino acids long. From the RT-PCR reads, TCRdb called clonotypes with MiXCR, one entry per CDR3 protein. Of 80,000 to 90,000 distinct CDR3 sequences in the sample, roughly 48% were seen once. This sequence joins TRBV7-8 and TRBJ1-2; D remains ambiguous. The sequenced sample consisted of blood, either unsorted or a sorted T cell fraction (not recorded which). This receptor was obtained from a human donor who was either an allogeneic HSCT recipient or a stem cell or donor lymphocyte infusion donor (not recorded which). It is not recorded whose cells these are; they may come from a transplant donor. CDR3 protein: CASSLGAQNYGYTF. The CDR3 nucleotides read TGTGCCAGCAGCTTAGGGGCCCAAAACTATGGCTACACCTTC.